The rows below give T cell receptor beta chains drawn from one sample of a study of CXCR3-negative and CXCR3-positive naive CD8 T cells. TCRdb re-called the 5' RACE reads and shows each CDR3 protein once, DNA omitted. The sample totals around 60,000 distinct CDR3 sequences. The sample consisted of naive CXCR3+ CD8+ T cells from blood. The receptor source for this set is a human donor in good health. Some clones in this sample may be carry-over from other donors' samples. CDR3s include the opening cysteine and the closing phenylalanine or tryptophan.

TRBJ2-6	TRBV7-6	CASSLAGLEGTGPGANVLTF
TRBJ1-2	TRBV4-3	CASSPSAYGPNYGYTF
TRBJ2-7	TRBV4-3	CASSQDKGSYEQYF
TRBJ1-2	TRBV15	CATSSPTGLGGYTF
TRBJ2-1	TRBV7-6	CASSQLDSYNEQFF
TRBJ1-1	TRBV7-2	CASSLYGTEAFF
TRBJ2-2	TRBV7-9	CASSLGLAGDGAGELFF
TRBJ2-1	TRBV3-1	CASSQEVRGNEQFF
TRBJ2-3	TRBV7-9	CASSLSPGAGPRTDTQYF
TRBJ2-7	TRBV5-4	CASSRRDRGSYEQYF
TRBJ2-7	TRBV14	CASSQVWGSEQYF
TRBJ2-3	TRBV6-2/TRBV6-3	CASSDYRGTGSTDTQYF
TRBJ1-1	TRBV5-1	CASTYGNTEAFF
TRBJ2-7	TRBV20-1	CSARDPGTSYEQYF
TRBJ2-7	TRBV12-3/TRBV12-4	CASSPRSSGGAYEQYF
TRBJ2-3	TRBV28	CASSGRLTDTQYF
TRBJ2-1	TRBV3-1	CASSQTPFRLAGVNEQFF
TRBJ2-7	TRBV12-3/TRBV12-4	CASSLGGLAGSYEQYF
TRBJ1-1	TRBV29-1	CSVDGDDRGRDTEAFF
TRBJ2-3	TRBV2	CASSSTGSTDTQYF
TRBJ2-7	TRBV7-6	CASSLGGQYEQYF
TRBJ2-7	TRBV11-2	CASSLARLSTFYEQYF
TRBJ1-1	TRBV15	CATSSGHLNTEAFF
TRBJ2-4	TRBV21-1	CASSKEQTAGLAKNIQYF
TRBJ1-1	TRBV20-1	CSAREPTDTGEGTEAFF
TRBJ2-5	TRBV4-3	CASSQGTGGLETQYF
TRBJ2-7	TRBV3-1	CASSQVAGDQQYF
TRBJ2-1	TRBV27	CASSLLSGNEQFF
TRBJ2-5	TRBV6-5	CASSSLQETQYF
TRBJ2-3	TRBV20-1	CSATLAGGPAGTQYF
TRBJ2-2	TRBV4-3	CASSQDRSRGWGTGELFF
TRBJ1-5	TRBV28	CASRRRTQPQHF
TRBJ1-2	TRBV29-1	CSVEGIGSGDRARGYTF
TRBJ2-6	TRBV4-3	CASSHLAFSGANVLTF
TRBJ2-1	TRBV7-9	CASSLGDRLSSYNEQFF
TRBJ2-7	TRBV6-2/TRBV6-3	CASSTSVSYEQYF
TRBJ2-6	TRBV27	CASSPGTISGANVLTF
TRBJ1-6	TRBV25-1	CASSDGWGINSPLHF
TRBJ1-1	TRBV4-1	CASSQDVPTGLDSSEAFF
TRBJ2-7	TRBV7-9	CASSFRDTYEQYF